This paragraph reports one T cell receptor beta chain. The CDR3 is made up of 16 amino acids. V dropped 6 bases and J dropped 1 base, with 18 bases sitting between them. Looked up from germline, CDR1 is MDHEN and CDR2 is SYDVKM. The data are from a study of blood T cell repertoires in COVID-19. Assay used: immunoSEQ multiplex PCR; TCRdb lists only in-frame clones, some missing. The sample carries 200,000 to 250,000 clones, 65% to 90% recorded once. This chain connects TRBV28 to TRBJ1-1, with D possibly matching TRBD1 (5 bases). This TCR was recovered from a woman aged 40 to 50 who had recovered from COVID-19. The sample consisted of peripheral blood. The CDR3 loop is CASSPGGGWGNTEAFF. CDR3 DNA sequence: TGTGCCAGCAGCCCCGGCGGGGGGTGGGGGAACACTGAAGCTTTCTTT. Together with reference TRBV28 and TRBJ1-1, the CDR3 gives the full variable domain: DVKVTQSSRYLVKRTGEKVFLECVQDMDHENMFWYRQDPGLGLRLIYFSYDVKMKEKGDIPEGYSVSREKKERFSLILESASTNQTSMYLCASSPGGGWGNTEAFFGQGTRLTVV.